These T cell receptor beta chains were read from a single sample in a study of blood T cells in healthy people across ages. TCRdb passed the 5' RACE reads through MiXCR, listing each CDR3 protein once. The repertoire holds roughly 930,000 distinct CDR3 sequences, with roughly 52% as singletons. The sequencing sample was made of blood. These receptors originate from a man aged 25 to 40 in good health. Each CDR3 is given with its conserved first and last residue. A D gene is named only where the DNA matches it firmly. A row's size may be missing; if present it is once, few, many or a size class.

j_call	v_call	clone_size	d_call	cdr3_nt	cdr3_aa
TRBJ2-1	TRBV20-1	.	.	TGCAGTGCTCCTAGGGACCATGAGCAGTTCTTC	CSAPRDHEQFF
TRBJ2-3	TRBV28	.	.	TGTGCCAGCACCCCAGGGGCCGTTTCCACAGATACGCAGTATTTT	CASTPGAVSTDTQYF
TRBJ2-3	TRBV20-1	.	.	TGCAGTGCTCGACAGACTGTCGCAAATACGCAGTATTTT	CSARQTVANTQYF
TRBJ1-5	TRBV12-3/TRBV12-4	.	TRBD1	TGTGCCAGCAGTCCCCGACAGGGAGGGAATCAGCCCCAGCATTTT	CASSPRQGGNQPQHF
TRBJ1-2	TRBV6-6	.	.	TGTGCCAGCAGTTACGGGGCAGTCGGGGGCTACACCTTC	CASSYGAVGGYTF
TRBJ1-2	TRBV6-2/TRBV6-3	.	.	TGTGCCAGCAGTTACAAGGAAGTGCATGGCTACACCTTC	CASSYKEVHGYTF
TRBJ2-5	TRBV7-9	few	.	TGTGCCAGCAGCTTAGTACGCCCAGCACAAGAGACCCAGTACTTC	CASSLVRPAQETQYF
TRBJ2-1	TRBV5-1	.	TRBD1	TGCGCCAGCAGCATCCGGGGACAGGGTAAAGATGAGCAGTTCTTC	CASSIRGQGKDEQFF
TRBJ2-3	TRBV10-3	.	.	TGTGCCATCACTGACAGGTATAATACGCAGTATTTT	CAITDRYNTQYF
TRBJ2-7	TRBV4-3	.	.	TGCGCCAGCAGCCAAGATGACGGGGCGAACTACTCCTACGAGCAGTACTTC	CASSQDDGANYSYEQYF
TRBJ2-5	TRBV12-3/TRBV12-4	.	.	TGTGCCAGCAGTTTTGCGAAAGAGACCCAGTACTTC	CASSFAKETQYF
TRBJ1-1	TRBV5-1	.	.	TGCGCCAGCAGCTTCCTAGGAGGGGAAGCCACTGAAGCTTTCTTT	CASSFLGGEATEAFF
TRBJ2-1	TRBV29-1	.	TRBD1	TGCAGCGTTGATCCCCGACTGGGGACAGGGACCTACAATGAGCAGTTCTTC	CSVDPRLGTGTYNEQFF
TRBJ1-6	TRBV7-9	few	.	TGTGCCAGCAGCTTAGATGCATATAATTCACCCCTCCACTTT	CASSLDAYNSPLHF
TRBJ1-1	TRBV6-5	few	.	TGTGCCAGCAGCCACACCAGTCAGGACACTGAAGCTTTCTTT	CASSHTSQDTEAFF
TRBJ1-2	TRBV4-1	.	.	TGCGCCAGCAGCCCACACCTAGGAGACATTAACTATGGCTACACCTTC	CASSPHLGDINYGYTF